This T cell receptor beta chain was sequenced in a study of CD8 T cells in ankylosing spondylitis. Study findings and constraints: Disease-linked clones, CD8+, were relatively rare in peripheral blood. Ankylosing spondylitis blood seemed to carry a telltale TCR beta motif made of seven or eight highly homologous variants. Prior literature has documented some motif variants in synovial fluid and blood from reactive arthritis.

TCRdb reprocessed the 5' RACE reads via MiXCR and lists one record per CDR3 protein. The sample consists of 250,000 to 350,000 distinct CDR3 sequences, 15% to 25% of them appearing once. For this clonotype: Its antigen is not identified.

With V trimmed by 1 base and J by 7 bases, 9 bases remained unmatched. CDR3 size: 14 residues. The germline gives CDR1 DFQATT, CDR2 SNEGSKA (reference sequence). This sequence was found in a male donor with ankylosing spondylitis or in good health (not recorded which). The V gene is TRBV20-1, the J gene TRBJ2-5, with 7 positions matching TRBD2. The sample was blood, either unsorted or a sorted T cell fraction (not recorded which). This CDR3 reads CSARGEGNLGTQYF. The DNA for the CDR3 is TGCAGTGCTAGAGGGGAGGGTAATTTGGGGACCCAGTACTTC.